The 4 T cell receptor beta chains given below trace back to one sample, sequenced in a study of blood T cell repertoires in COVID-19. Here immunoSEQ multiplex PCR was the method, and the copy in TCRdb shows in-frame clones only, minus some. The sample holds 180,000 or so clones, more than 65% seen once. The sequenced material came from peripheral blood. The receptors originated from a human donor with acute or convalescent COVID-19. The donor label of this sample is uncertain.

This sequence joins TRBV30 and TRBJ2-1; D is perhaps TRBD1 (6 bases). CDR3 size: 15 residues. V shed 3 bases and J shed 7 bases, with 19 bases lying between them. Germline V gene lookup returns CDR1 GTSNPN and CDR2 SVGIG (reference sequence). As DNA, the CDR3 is TGTGCCTGGAGCCTCAACTATAGGACAGATAATGAGCAGTTCTTC. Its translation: CAWSLNYRTDNEQFF.

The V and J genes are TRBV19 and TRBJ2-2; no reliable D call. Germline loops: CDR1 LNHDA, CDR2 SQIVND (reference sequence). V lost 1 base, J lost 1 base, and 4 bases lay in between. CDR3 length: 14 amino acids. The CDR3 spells CASSIALNTGELFF. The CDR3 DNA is TGTGCCAGTAGTATAGCACTGAACACCGGGGAGCTGTTTTTT.

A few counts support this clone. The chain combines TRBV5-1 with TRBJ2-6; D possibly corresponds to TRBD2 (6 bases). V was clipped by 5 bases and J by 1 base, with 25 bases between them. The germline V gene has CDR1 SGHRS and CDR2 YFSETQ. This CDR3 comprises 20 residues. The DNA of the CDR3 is TGCGCCAGCAGTTCTACGGAAGGGAGGAGCGGGTATTCTGGGGCCAACGTCCTGACTTTC. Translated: CASSSTEGRSGYSGANVLTF.

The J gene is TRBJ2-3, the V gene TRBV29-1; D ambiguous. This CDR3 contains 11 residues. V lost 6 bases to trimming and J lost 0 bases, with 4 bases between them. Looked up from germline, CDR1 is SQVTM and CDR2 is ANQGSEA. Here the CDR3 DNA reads TGCAGCGTCGTCAGCACAGATACGCAGTATTTT. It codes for CSVVSTDTQYF.